The 25 T cell receptor beta chains below all came from one sample that was sequenced in a study of CD8 T cells in Susac syndrome. Reverse transcription of roughly 0.45 to 1 ug RNA used random hexamers. TCRdb re-called the immunoSEQ multiplex PCR reads with MiXCR, one entry per CDR3 protein. This table has around 300,000 distinct CDR3 sequences, around nine tenths appearing once. The sequenced material came from CD8+ T cells from PBMCs. The source of these receptors is a human donor with multiple sclerosis.

This rearrangement joins TRBV15 to TRBJ2-5; possibly TRBD2 for D (5 bases). Germline V gives CDR1 LNHNV, CDR2 YYDKDF (reference sequence). There are 17 residues in the CDR3. V gave up 0 bases and J gave up 3 bases, with 17 bases separating them. CDR3 nucleotide sequence: TGTGCCACCAGCAGAGATTTAGGGAGTGGTGGCGAAGAGACCCAGTACTTC. This sequence encodes CATSRDLGSGGEETQYF.

The chain combines TRBV7-3 with TRBJ2-2, with D possibly being TRBD1 (5 bases). The length of the CDR3 is 14 residues. Trimming cost V 2 bases and J 5 bases, with 9 bases left between them. Germline CDR1 is SGHTA and CDR2 is FQGTGA. CDR3 nucleotides: TGTGCCAGCAGCTTAGGACATTCTACCGGGGAGCTGTTTTTT. Encoded protein: CASSLGHSTGELFF.

This chain joins TRBV28 and TRBJ2-5, with TRBD1 matching over 11 bases. The germline gives CDR1 MDHEN, CDR2 SYDVKM. V dropped 5 bases and J dropped 4; count of bases not matched to a gene: 6. This CDR3 has 15 residues. The CDR3 nucleotides are TGTGCCAGCAGTCCGCCGGGACAGGGGGGAGAGACCCAGTACTTC. Translation gives CASSPPGQGGETQYF.

This chain connects TRBV20-1 to TRBJ2-3; TRBD2 might be the D (5 bases). The CDR3 is 13 amino acids. V lost 5 bases and J 2 bases, leaving 11 bases between the germline ends. CDR1 is DFQATT and CDR2 is SNEGSKA in the germline V gene (reference sequence). The CDR3 nucleotides are TGCAGTGCTTCCGGGGTAGCCACAGATACGCAGTATTTT. Amino acid sequence: CSASGVATDTQYF.

The chain recombines TRBV29-1 with TRBJ2-2; TRBD2 aligns across 14 bases. CDR1 SQVTM and CDR2 ANQGSEA come from the germline V gene. V was pared by 4 bases and J by 4 bases, with 5 bases of the junction left unmatched. The CDR3 is 16 residues long. The CDR3 region is CSVGGLAGDGTGELFF. The CDR3 nucleotides are TGCAGCGTTGGGGGACTAGCGGGAGACGGCACCGGGGAGCTGTTTTTT.

CDR3 in amino acids: CASSFDPYGRADNEQFF. In nucleotides, the CDR3 is TGTGCCAGCAGTTTCGATCCTTACGGGAGAGCGGACAATGAGCAGTTCTTC. V usage is TRBV27 and J usage is TRBJ2-1; perhaps TRBD2 as D (6 bases). The CDR3 has 17 amino acids. V lost 3 bases and J 5 bases, leaving 20 bases between the germline ends. Germline CDR1 reads MNHEY; CDR2 reads SMNVEV (reference sequence).

The chain employs TRBV3-1 and TRBJ2-1, with D unresolved. Trimming removed 1 base from V and 13 bases from J, with 11 bases in between. Germline loops: CDR1 LGHDT, CDR2 YNNKEL (reference sequence). The length of the CDR3 is 12 residues. The CDR3: CASSQGTSEQFF. In DNA, the CDR3 is TGTGCCAGCAGCCAAGGAACATCAGAACAGTTCTTC.

CDR3 DNA sequence: TGTGCCAGCAGCTCCGACCGACTAGTTTACACAGATACGCAGTATTTT. Its protein is CASSSDRLVYTDTQYF. This sequence joins TRBV7-2 and TRBJ2-3; a possible D gene is TRBD2 (6 bases). Germline assignment: CDR1 SGHTA and CDR2 FQGNSA. CDR3 length equals 16 residues. Deletions cut 4 bases from V and 2 bases from J, with 16 bases between.

V usage is TRBV4-3 and J usage is TRBJ2-2; D not resolved. CDR3 length: 12 residues. Germline-derived CDR1 and CDR2 are LGHNA and YSLEER. Trimming shortened V by 7 bases and J by 8 bases, and 11 bases separated the two germline ends. DNA of the CDR3: TGCGCCAGCAATACAGTCGGTGGGGAGCTGTTTTTT. Protein product: CASNTVGGELFF.

CDR3 loop: CASSQVGKTGELFF. The CDR3 DNA is TGCGCCAGCAGCCAAGTAGGAAAGACCGGGGAGCTGTTTTTT. The chain joins TRBV4-1 to TRBJ2-2; D remains unclear. V was trimmed by 1 base and J by 5 bases, leaving 8 bases between them. Germline assignment: CDR1 MGHRA and CDR2 YSYEKL. The CDR3 has 14 amino acids.

The chain employs TRBV5-7 and TRBJ2-7; TRBD1 matches 8 bases. TRBV5-7 is marked as an open reading frame, function uncertain. Trimming took 3 bases from V and 5 from J; bases not matched to a gene: 10. This CDR3 is built from 15 residues. CDR3 in amino acids: CASSCPGGLRDEQYF. The CDR3 region has the DNA TGTGCCAGCAGCTGCCCAGGGGGCCTGAGGGACGAGCAGTACTTC.

V usage is TRBV27 and J usage is TRBJ1-5; possibly TRBD1 for D (5 bases). Germline V CDR1 and CDR2: MNHEY, SMNVEV (reference sequence). The CDR3 covers 13 residues. Trimming took off 6 bases at V and 3 bases at J, with 9 bases between the two ends. The CDR3 loop reads CASRPGINQPQHF. CDR3 bases: TGTGCCAGCAGGCCAGGGATCAATCAGCCCCAGCATTTT.

The rearrangement uses TRBV12-3 or TRBV12-4 and TRBJ2-1; D is undetermined. V was shortened by 6 bases and J by 8 bases, with 20 bases between the two germline ends. The CDR3 totals 15 residues. The CDR3 DNA follows: TGTGCCAGCAGAAGGACCCTGTTAGGGAACGATGAGCAGTTCTTC. Amino acid sequence: CASRRTLLGNDEQFF.

This clonotype was counted a few times. V is TRBV27 and J is TRBJ1-1, with 9 bases that match TRBD1. The V gene end was trimmed by 8 bases and the J gene end by 6 bases; junction bases not matched to a gene: 7. Germline V gene lookup returns CDR1 MNHEY and CDR2 SMNVEV (reference sequence). The CDR3 has 13 residues. The CDR3 spells CASSPQGAPEAFF. CDR3 in DNA: TGTGCCAGCTCACCACAGGGGGCCCCTGAAGCTTTCTTT.

This chain uses TRBV28 with TRBJ2-1; D is perhaps TRBD2 (5 bases). This CDR3 spans 12 amino acids. With 5 bases removed from V and 6 bases from J, the gap between germline ends came to 8 bases. Germline V gives CDR1 MDHEN, CDR2 SYDVKM. CDR3 DNA: TGTGCCAGCAGTGTGGGAGTCAATGAGCAGTTCTTC. Its protein is CASSVGVNEQFF.

The V call is TRBV28, the J call TRBJ2-1; 7 bases are a match to TRBD2. With V trimmed by 4 bases and J by 2 bases, 5 bases remained unmatched. The germline CDR1 and CDR2 sequences are MDHEN and SYDVKM. This CDR3 contains 15 residues. As DNA, the CDR3 is TGTGCCAGCAGTTCTCTAGCGGCTACCTACAATGAGCAGTTCTTC. It encodes CASSSLAATYNEQFF.

The chain combines TRBV20-1 with TRBJ1-1; maybe TRBD1 (5 bases). Germline CDR1 reads DFQATT; CDR2 reads SNEGSKA (reference sequence). The CDR3 is 16 residues long. Deletions cut 6 bases from V and 0 bases from J, with 20 bases between. The DNA for the CDR3 is TGCAGTGCCTTCCCCCCCAGGGAAGCAATGAACACTGAAGCTTTCTTT. This encodes CSAFPPREAMNTEAFF.

The CDR3 spells CASSDNPSGPPNTGELFF. CDR3 bases: TGTGCCAGCAGTGATAACCCTAGCGGGCCTCCGAACACCGGGGAGCTGTTTTTT. The J gene is TRBJ2-2, the V gene TRBV25-1; TRBD2 matches 8 bases. There are 18 residues in the CDR3. V shed 3 bases and J 0 bases; nucleotides not matched to a gene: 9. Germline CDR1 reads MGHDK; CDR2 reads SYGVNS.

The chain combines TRBV9 with TRBJ1-1; 7 bases line up with TRBD1. Germline values: CDR1 SGDLS, CDR2 YYNGEE. This CDR3 region has 16 residues. With V trimmed by 4 bases and J by 0 bases, 9 bases remained unmatched. The CDR3 loop is CASSPFLGQLNTEAFF. The DNA for the CDR3 is TGTGCCAGCAGCCCGTTTCTGGGACAGCTGAACACTGAAGCTTTCTTT.

V is TRBV13 and J is TRBJ1-5; no reliable D call. V lost 0 bases and J lost 5, with 11 bases in between. The CDR3 is 15 residues long. Germline CDR1 is PRHDT and CDR2 is FYEKMQ (reference sequence). The CDR3 region has the DNA TGTGCCAGCAGCTTAGGGATTTTGGGAGATCAGCCCCAGCATTTT. It translates to CASSLGILGDQPQHF.

CDR3 amino acids: CASSPGLVKNEQFF. The CDR3 coding sequence is TGTGCCAGCAGCCCCGGACTAGTTAAGAATGAGCAGTTCTTC. The chain links TRBV7-9 to TRBJ2-1; 7 positions agree with TRBD2. The CDR3 is made up of 14 amino acids. Germline V gives CDR1 SEHNR, CDR2 FQNEAQ (reference sequence). V was pared by 5 bases and J by 7 bases, with 8 bases of the junction left unmatched.

This chain links TRBV3-1 with TRBJ2-7; no reliable D call. The V gene's germline CDR1 is LGHDT and CDR2 YNNKEL (reference sequence). The CDR3 covers 15 residues. Trimming stripped 4 bases from V and 2 bases from J, with 15 bases between. Here the CDR3 DNA reads TGTGCCAGCAGCCCATTTTCGGGCTTTCCCTACGAGCAGTACTTC. Translated, it gives CASSPFSGFPYEQYF.

The chain has TRBV20-1 and TRBJ1-1, with a weak D call TRBD1 (6 bases). This CDR3 is built from 20 residues. V was trimmed by 1 base and J by 6 bases, leaving 33 bases between them. CDR1 is DFQATT and CDR2 is SNEGSKA in the germline V gene (reference sequence). The chain's CDR3 is CSARADLTPAAGGTRAEAFF. The CDR3 bases are TGCAGTGCTAGAGCCGACCTTACCCCCGCGGCGGGGGGGACAAGGGCTGAAGCTTTCTTT.

The CDR3 here is CSAGEGYEQYF. CDR3 nucleotides: TGCAGTGCAGGGGAGGGCTACGAGCAGTACTTC. This sequence joins TRBV20-1 and TRBJ2-7; 7 bases fit TRBD2. This CDR3 has 11 residues. Germline V CDR1 and CDR2: DFQATT, SNEGSKA (reference sequence). V shed 6 bases, J shed 3 bases, and the junction held 2 bases outside the gene matches.

The chain has TRBV6-2 or TRBV6-3 and TRBJ2-1; D tentatively fits TRBD1 or TRBD2 (6 bases each). CDR3 length: 13 residues. Germline V gives CDR1 MNHEY, CDR2 SVGEGT. The V gene lost 0 bases and the J gene lost 10 bases, with 10 bases spanning the gap. The CDR3 region has the DNA TGTGCCAGCAGTTACTCGGGGGGCTGGGAGCAGTTCTTC. This gives the protein CASSYSGGWEQFF.